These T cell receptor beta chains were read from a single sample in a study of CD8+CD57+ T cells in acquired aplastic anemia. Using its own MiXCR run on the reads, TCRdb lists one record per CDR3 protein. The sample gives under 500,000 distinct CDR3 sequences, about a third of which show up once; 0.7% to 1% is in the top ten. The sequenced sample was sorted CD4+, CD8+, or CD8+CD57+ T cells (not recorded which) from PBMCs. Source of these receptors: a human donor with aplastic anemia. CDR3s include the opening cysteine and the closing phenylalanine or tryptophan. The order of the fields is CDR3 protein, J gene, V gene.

CDR3 protein: CSASSRQGGQPQHF
J gene: TRBJ1-5
V gene: TRBV20-1

CDR3 protein: CAISASAEQETQYF
J gene: TRBJ2-5
V gene: TRBV10-3

CDR3 protein: CASSEERGETQYF
J gene: TRBJ2-5
V gene: TRBV2

CDR3 protein: CASSLEGTFSYEQYF
J gene: TRBJ2-7
V gene: TRBV5-1

CDR3 protein: CASSLEGVGNTEAFF
J gene: TRBJ1-1
V gene: TRBV5-8

CDR3 protein: CSASGLAAYEQYF
J gene: TRBJ2-7
V gene: TRBV20-1

CDR3 protein: CASSSGQGDLSYTF
J gene: TRBJ1-2
V gene: TRBV4-3

CDR3 protein: CASSPGTGPCEQYF
J gene: TRBJ2-7
V gene: TRBV25-1

CDR3 protein: CASSYWQERGNTIYF
J gene: TRBJ1-3
V gene: TRBV6-5

CDR3 protein: CASSFTGVAFF
J gene: TRBJ1-1
V gene: TRBV7-3

CDR3 protein: CSARDQASGSDTQYF
J gene: TRBJ2-3
V gene: TRBV20-1

CDR3 protein: CASSLGTGGGTDTQYF
J gene: TRBJ2-3
V gene: TRBV9

CDR3 protein: CAWSVGDRGTDTQYF
J gene: TRBJ2-3
V gene: TRBV30

CDR3 protein: CATEATGGNQPQHF
J gene: TRBJ1-5
V gene: TRBV19

CDR3 protein: CASSSTGGPINEQFF
J gene: TRBJ2-1
V gene: TRBV7-8

CDR3 protein: CSARGGYSNQPQHF
J gene: TRBJ1-5
V gene: TRBV20-1

CDR3 protein: CASSQGTDGGYEQYF
J gene: TRBJ2-7
V gene: TRBV9

CDR3 protein: CASSLVPGGNEQFF
J gene: TRBJ2-1
V gene: TRBV5-4

CDR3 protein: CASSPQTGYYGYTF
J gene: TRBJ1-2
V gene: TRBV7-8

CDR3 protein: CASRAKAAGVTQGYTF
J gene: TRBJ1-2
V gene: TRBV27

CDR3 protein: CASSTLDRGRRETQYF
J gene: TRBJ2-5
V gene: TRBV7-2

CDR3 protein: CSARLPTLSRHEQFF
J gene: TRBJ2-1
V gene: TRBV20-1

CDR3 protein: CASSGTTHDTQYF
J gene: TRBJ2-3
V gene: TRBV10-1

CDR3 protein: CATSGDSPSYGYTF
J gene: TRBJ1-2
V gene: TRBV24-1

CDR3 protein: CASAYPGQGELEQYF
J gene: TRBJ2-7
V gene: TRBV11-1

CDR3 protein: CSARGVGGYNEQFF
J gene: TRBJ2-1
V gene: TRBV20-1

CDR3 protein: CACVVPRGYGYTF
J gene: TRBJ1-2
V gene: TRBV19

CDR3 protein: CASNVGSMSTEAFF
J gene: TRBJ1-1
V gene: TRBV7-9

CDR3 protein: CASSTGVGYGYTF
J gene: TRBJ1-2
V gene: TRBV19

CDR3 protein: CASSLQRDRVRGCTF
J gene: TRBJ1-2
V gene: TRBV28